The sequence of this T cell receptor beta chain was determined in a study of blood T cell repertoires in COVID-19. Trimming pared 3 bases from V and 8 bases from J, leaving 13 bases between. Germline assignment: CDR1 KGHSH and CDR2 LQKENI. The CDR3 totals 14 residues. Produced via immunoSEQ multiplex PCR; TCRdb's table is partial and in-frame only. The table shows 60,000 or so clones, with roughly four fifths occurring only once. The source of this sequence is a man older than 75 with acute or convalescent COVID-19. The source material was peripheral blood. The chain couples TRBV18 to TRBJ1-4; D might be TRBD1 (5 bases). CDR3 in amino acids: CASSPRQSVEKLFF. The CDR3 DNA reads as TGTGCCAGCTCACCTCGACAGTCGGTGGAAAAACTGTTTTTT.